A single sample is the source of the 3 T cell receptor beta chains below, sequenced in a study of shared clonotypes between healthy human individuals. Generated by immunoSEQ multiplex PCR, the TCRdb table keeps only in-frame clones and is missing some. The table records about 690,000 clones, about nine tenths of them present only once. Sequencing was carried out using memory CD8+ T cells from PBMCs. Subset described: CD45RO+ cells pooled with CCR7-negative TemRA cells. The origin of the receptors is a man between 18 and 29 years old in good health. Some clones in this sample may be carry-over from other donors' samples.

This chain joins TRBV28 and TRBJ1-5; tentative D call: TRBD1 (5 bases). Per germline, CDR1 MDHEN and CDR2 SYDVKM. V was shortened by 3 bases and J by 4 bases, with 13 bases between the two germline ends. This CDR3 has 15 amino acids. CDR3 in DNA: TGTGCCAGCAGTTTCCACAGGCTACGAAATCAGCCCCAGCATTTT. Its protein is CASSFHRLRNQPQHF. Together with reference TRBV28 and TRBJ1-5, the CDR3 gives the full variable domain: DVKVTQSSRYLVKRTGEKVFLECVQDMDHENMFWYRQDPGLGLRLIYFSYDVKMKEKGDIPEGYSVSREKKERFSLILESASTNQTSMYLCASSFHRLRNQPQHFGDGTRLSIL.

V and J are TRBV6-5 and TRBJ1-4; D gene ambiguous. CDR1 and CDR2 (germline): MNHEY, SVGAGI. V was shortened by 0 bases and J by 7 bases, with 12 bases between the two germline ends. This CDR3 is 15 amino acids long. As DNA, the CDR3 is TGTGCCAGCAGTTACTCCCACACCGAAGGTGAAAAACTGTTTTTT. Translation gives CASSYSHTEGEKLFF.

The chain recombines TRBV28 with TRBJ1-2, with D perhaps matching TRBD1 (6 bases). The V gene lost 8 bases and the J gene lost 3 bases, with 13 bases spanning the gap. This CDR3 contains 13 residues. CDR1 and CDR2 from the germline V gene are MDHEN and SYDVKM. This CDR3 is CASGLAGDYGYTF. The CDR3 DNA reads TGTGCCAGCGGGCTCGCAGGGGACTATGGCTACACCTTC.